The 20 T cell receptor beta chains presented below share a single source sample, sequenced in a study of cytomegalovirus exposure and HLA in healthy donors listed by TCRdb under 2017. The library was obtained by the immunoSEQ multiplex PCR assay. For the multiplex PCR, a mixture combining 60 forward primers for TCR Vbeta segments and 13 reverse primers for TCR Jbeta segments was used. TCRdb took over this immuneACCESS table, retaining in-frame rearrangements with V and J assigned. Such tables are incomplete; in checked studies, under half of the missing clones stem from an unresolved V gene, and the remainder is unexplained. The sample records 110,000 or so clones, around 77% of which are singletons. Less than 5.5% of the sample lies in the top ten. Sequenced: PBMCs. All receptors derive from a young woman in good health and CMV-seropositive.

This chain joins TRBV20-1 and TRBJ2-3; D remains unclear. Germline V gene sequence: CDR1 DFQATT, CDR2 SNEGSKA (reference sequence). This CDR3 has 11 amino acids. Trimming removed 8 bases from V and 4 bases from J, with 10 bases in between. Here the CDR3 DNA reads TGCAGTCGCTCCATAGCAGATACGCAGTATTTT. Encoded protein: CSRSIADTQYF.

The rearrangement uses TRBV19 and TRBJ2-5; no clear D. TRBJ2-7 matches the DNA end more closely, so the J call is doubtful. From germline, CDR1 is LNHDA and CDR2 SQIVND (reference sequence). There are 14 residues in the CDR3. The CDR3 region is CASSIGSATYEQYF. Written as DNA, the CDR3 is TGTGCCAGTAGTATAGGCAGCGCTACCTACGAGCAGTACTTC.

The chain has TRBV6-1 and TRBJ1-1; D remains ambiguous. The CDR3 is 13 amino acids. The V end was cut by 2 bases, the J end by 1 base, with 5 bases between. Germline V lookup: CDR1 MNHNS, CDR2 SASEGT. The CDR3 DNA is TGTGCCAGCAGTGAACGGAGGAACACTGAAGCTTTCTTT. Its translation: CASSERRNTEAFF.

The V call is TRBV4-2, the J call TRBJ2-7; 13 bases are a match to TRBD2. Germline CDR1 reads LGHNA; CDR2 reads YNFKEQ. V trimming: 3 bases; J trimming: 4 bases; junction bases outside the gene matches: 6. CDR3 length equals 16 residues. The CDR3 DNA sequence: TGTGCCAGCAGCCACCCCGGGACTAGCGGGGTTTACGAGCAGTACTTC. This codes for CASSHPGTSGVYEQYF.

The chain is built from TRBV7-8 and TRBJ1-5, with D tentatively TRBD1 (5 bases). Germline assignment: CDR1 SGHVS and CDR2 FQNEAQ. This CDR3 is 16 amino acids long. The V and J ends lost 6 bases and 3 bases respectively, with 18 bases between them. The DNA of the CDR3 is TGTGCCAGCAGGAGCGGGACCGGGACCAACAATCAGCCCCAGCATTTT. This sequence encodes CASRSGTGTNNQPQHF.

The CDR3 sequence: CASSLLEGDTQYF. The CDR3 DNA sequence: TGTGCCAGCAGCCTCCTGGAGGGGGATACGCAGTATTTT. The rearrangement uses TRBV7-9 and TRBJ2-3, with D possibly matching TRBD2 (6 bases). Germline assignment: CDR1 SEHNR and CDR2 FQNEAQ (reference sequence). CDR3 length: 13 amino acids. Deletions cut 5 bases from V and 6 bases from J, with 12 bases between.

This chain links TRBV6-5 with TRBJ2-1; 10 nucleotides match TRBD2. The V and J ends lost 5 bases and 2 bases, in that order; junction bases with no gene match: 3. Germline V CDR1 and CDR2: MNHEY, SVGAGI. This CDR3 is built from 15 residues. The CDR3, as DNA: TGTGCCAGCAGTCCTAGCGGGAGCGCCTACAATGAGCAGTTCTTC. Protein: CASSPSGSAYNEQFF.

This chain links TRBV19 with TRBJ1-2; D unresolved. This CDR3 comprises 14 residues. The V gene's germline CDR1 is LNHDA and CDR2 SQIVND (reference sequence). V dropped 1 base and J dropped 8 bases, with 14 bases sitting between them. The CDR3 sequence: CASSIGERRGGYTF. For the CDR3, the DNA is TGTGCCAGTAGTATAGGAGAACGCCGGGGAGGCTACACCTTC.

The chain combines TRBV5-6 with TRBJ1-1, with TRBD1 matching 7 bases. Germline CDR1 SGHDT, CDR2 YYEEEE. The CDR3 has 14 residues. Trimming cost V 4 bases and J 4 bases; bases outside gene matches: 7. CDR3: CASSRDRVRTEAFF. The CDR3 DNA sequence: TGTGCCAGCAGCCGAGACAGGGTCCGCACTGAAGCTTTCTTT.

The V call is TRBV7-3, the J call TRBJ2-5; 9 bases match TRBD1. Germline-derived CDR1 and CDR2 are SGHTA and FQGTGA. This CDR3 region has 16 residues. V dropped 0 bases and J dropped 5; count of bases not matched to a gene: 7. The CDR3 spells CASSLTLDRGRETQYF. In nucleotides, the CDR3 is TGTGCCAGCAGCTTAACGTTGGACAGGGGCAGGGAGACCCAGTACTTC.

V and J are TRBV7-9 and TRBJ1-2; 9 positions match TRBD1. Losses at the gene ends were 7 bases for V and 8 bases for J; bases not matched to a gene: 8. This CDR3 has 13 residues. Germline V gene lookup returns CDR1 SEHNR and CDR2 FQNEAQ (reference sequence). The CDR3 nucleotides are TGTGCCAGCATATTGACAGGGGGAGAGGGCTACACCTTC. This sequence encodes CASILTGGEGYTF. Supplemented by reference TRBV7-9 and TRBJ1-2, the full variable domain reads DTGVSQNPRHKITKRGQNVTFRCDPISEHNRLYWYRQTLGQGPEFLTYFQNEAQLEKSRLLSDRFSAERPKGSFSTLEIQRTEQGDSAMYLCASILTGGEGYTFGSGTRLTVV.

This clone was observed a few times. This rearrangement joins TRBV5-1 to TRBJ1-1, with D maybe TRBD1 (5 bases). The CDR3 length is 14 residues. The V gene lost 4 bases and the J gene lost 4 bases, with 14 bases spanning the gap. Per the germline V gene, CDR1 is SGHRS and CDR2 is YFSETQ. The CDR3 DNA follows: TGCGCCAGCAGCAAACAGGATGGTTCCACTGAAGCTTTCTTT. Translation gives CASSKQDGSTEAFF.

V gene TRBV25-1 combines with J gene TRBJ2-2, with TRBD1 as a possible D gene (5 bases). CDR1 and CDR2 (germline): MGHDK, SYGVNS. The CDR3 runs 14 residues. V gave up 0 bases and J gave up 3 bases, with 5 bases separating them. Here the CDR3 DNA reads TGTGCCAGCAGTGAATACAGGGACACCGGGGAGCTGTTTTTT. It yields the protein CASSEYRDTGELFF.

The genes are TRBV18 and TRBJ1-1, with a tentative D call TRBD1 (5 bases). The CDR3 is 14 residues long. In germline, CDR1 is KGHSH, CDR2 LQKENI. Trimming pared 0 bases from V and 4 bases from J, leaving 9 bases between. CDR3 nucleotide sequence: TGTGCCAGCTCACCACCGATGGGGGGCACTGAAGCTTTCTTT. Translation: CASSPPMGGTEAFF.

The chain employs TRBV15 and TRBJ2-3, with TRBD2 as a possible D gene (6 bases). Per germline, CDR1 LNHNV and CDR2 YYDKDF (reference sequence). The length of the CDR3 is 15 residues. Trimming pared 4 bases from V and 6 bases from J, leaving 17 bases between. The CDR3 nucleotides read TGTGCCACCAGCAATCCCCGGGACTCAGGGGATACGCAGTATTTT. Protein: CATSNPRDSGDTQYF.

The chain combines TRBV5-5 with TRBJ2-7, with D tentatively TRBD1 (5 bases). The germline V gene has CDR1 SGHKS and CDR2 YYEKEE (reference sequence). CDR3 length: 14 residues. V gave up 0 bases and J gave up 4 bases, with 11 bases separating them. The CDR3 nucleotides read TGTGCCAGCAGCTTGGCTGGGGCGGCTTACGAGCAGTACTTC. Amino acids: CASSLAGAAYEQYF.

This chain links TRBV7-3 with TRBJ1-2, with 11 bases matching TRBD1. The ends lost 5 bases at V and 2 bases at J; junction bases unmatched: 1. Germline-derived CDR1 and CDR2 are SGHTA and FQGTGA. The CDR3 has 14 residues. CDR3 in amino acids: CASSRDRGNYGYTF. The CDR3 bases are TGTGCCAGCAGCCGGGACAGGGGGAACTATGGCTACACCTTC.

V gene TRBV5-1 combines with J gene TRBJ2-1; 10 bases align to TRBD2. CDR1 and CDR2 (germline): SGHRS, YFSETQ. With V trimmed by 0 bases and J by 7 bases, 7 bases remained unmatched. The CDR3 sequence is 16 residues long. Written as DNA, the CDR3 is TGCGCCAGCAGCTTGGCTCGGACTAGCGGTACAAATGAGCAGTTCTTC. This encodes CASSLARTSGTNEQFF.

The chain has TRBV7-2 and TRBJ1-1; TRBD1 agrees at 7 bases. CDR1 and CDR2 (germline): SGHTA, FQGNSA. The CDR3 extends over 16 amino acids. The ends lost 5 bases at V and 5 bases at J; junction bases unmatched: 14. The CDR3 loop reads CASSLTGAMDPTEAFF. The CDR3 DNA sequence: TGTGCCAGCAGCCTTACAGGGGCCATGGACCCGACTGAAGCTTTCTTT.

This clone occurred once. The chain links TRBV19 to TRBJ2-2; D unclear. The CDR3 is 14 residues long. Trimming cost V 1 base and J 2 bases, with 5 bases left between them. The V gene's germline CDR1 is LNHDA and CDR2 SQIVND (reference sequence). CDR3 residues: CASSIGKNTGELFF. As DNA, the CDR3 is TGTGCCAGTAGTATAGGTAAAAACACCGGGGAGCTGTTTTTT.